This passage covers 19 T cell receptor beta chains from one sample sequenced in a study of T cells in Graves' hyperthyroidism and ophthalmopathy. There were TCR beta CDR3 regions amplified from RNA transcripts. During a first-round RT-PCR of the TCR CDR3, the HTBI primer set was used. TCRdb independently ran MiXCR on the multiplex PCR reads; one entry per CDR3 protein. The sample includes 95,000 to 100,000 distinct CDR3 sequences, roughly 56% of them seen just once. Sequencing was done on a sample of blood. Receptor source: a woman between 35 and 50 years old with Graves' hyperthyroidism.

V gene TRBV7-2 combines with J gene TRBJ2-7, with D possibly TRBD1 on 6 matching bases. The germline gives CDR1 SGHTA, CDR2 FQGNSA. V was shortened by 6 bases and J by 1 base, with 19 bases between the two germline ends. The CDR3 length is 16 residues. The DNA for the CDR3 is TGTGCCAGCAGTACCCGGATCGTCGGACAGTCCTACGAGCAGTACTTC. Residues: CASSTRIVGQSYEQYF.

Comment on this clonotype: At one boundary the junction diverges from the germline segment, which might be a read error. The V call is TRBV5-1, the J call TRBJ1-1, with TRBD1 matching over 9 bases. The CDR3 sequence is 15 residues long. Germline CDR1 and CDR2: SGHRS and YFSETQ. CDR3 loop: CASSGTGPMNTGAFF. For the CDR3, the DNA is TGCGCCAGCAGCGGGACAGGGCCCATGAACACTGGAGCTTTCTTT.

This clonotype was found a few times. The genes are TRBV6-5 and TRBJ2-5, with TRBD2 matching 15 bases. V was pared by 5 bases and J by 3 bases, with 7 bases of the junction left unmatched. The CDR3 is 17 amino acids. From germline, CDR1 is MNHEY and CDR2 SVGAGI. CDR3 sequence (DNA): TGTGCCAGCAGTACCGGACTAGCGGGAGGGCCGGAAGAGACCCAGTACTTC. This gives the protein CASSTGLAGGPEETQYF.

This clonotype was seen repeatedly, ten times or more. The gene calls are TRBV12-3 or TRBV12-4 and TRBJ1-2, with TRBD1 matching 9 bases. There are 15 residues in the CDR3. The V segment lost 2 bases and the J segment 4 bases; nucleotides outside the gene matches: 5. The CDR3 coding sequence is TGTGCCAGCAGTTTAAGCGGGACAGGGTTCTATGGCTACACCTTC. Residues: CASSLSGTGFYGYTF.

The CDR3: CSVTGANTGELFF. The CDR3 nucleotides read TGCAGCGTTACAGGAGCGAACACCGGGGAGCTGTTTTTT. The chain uses TRBV29-1 and TRBJ2-2; D is perhaps TRBD1 (5 bases). Germline lookup yields CDR1 SQVTM and CDR2 ANQGSEA. CDR3 length: 13 residues. The V end was cut by 5 bases, the J end by 0 bases, with 7 bases between.

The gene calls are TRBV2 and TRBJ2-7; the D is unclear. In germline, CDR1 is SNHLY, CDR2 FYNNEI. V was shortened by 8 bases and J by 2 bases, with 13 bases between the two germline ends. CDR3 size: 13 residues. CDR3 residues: CASVADTPYEQYF. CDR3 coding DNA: TGTGCCAGCGTTGCGGATACTCCCTACGAGCAGTACTTC.

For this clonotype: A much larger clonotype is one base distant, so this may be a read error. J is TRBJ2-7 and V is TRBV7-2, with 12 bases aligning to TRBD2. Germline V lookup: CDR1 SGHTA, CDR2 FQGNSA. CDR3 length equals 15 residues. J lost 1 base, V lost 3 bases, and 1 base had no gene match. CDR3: CASSLGLAGSYEQYF. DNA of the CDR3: TGTGCCAGCAGCTTGGGACTAGCGGGTTCCTACGAGCAGTACTTC.

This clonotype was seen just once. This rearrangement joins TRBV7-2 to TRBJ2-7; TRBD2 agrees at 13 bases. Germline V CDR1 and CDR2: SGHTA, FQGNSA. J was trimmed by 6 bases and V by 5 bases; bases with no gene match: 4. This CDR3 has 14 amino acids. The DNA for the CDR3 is TGTGCCAGCAGCCGGACTAGCGGGAGTAGCGAGCAGTACTTC. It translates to CASSRTSGSSEQYF.

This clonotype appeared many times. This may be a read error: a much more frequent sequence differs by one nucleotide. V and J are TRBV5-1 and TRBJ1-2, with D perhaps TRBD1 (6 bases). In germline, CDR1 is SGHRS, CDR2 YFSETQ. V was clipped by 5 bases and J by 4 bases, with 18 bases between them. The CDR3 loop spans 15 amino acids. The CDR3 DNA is TGCGCCAGCAGACCTACCGGGACAATTACCTATGGCTACACCTTC. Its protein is CASRPTGTITYGYTF.

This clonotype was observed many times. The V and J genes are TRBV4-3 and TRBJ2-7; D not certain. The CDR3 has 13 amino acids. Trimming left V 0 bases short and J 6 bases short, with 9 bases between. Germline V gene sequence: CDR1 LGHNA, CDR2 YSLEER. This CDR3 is CASSQEYWGEQYF. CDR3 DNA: TGCGCCAGCAGCCAAGAATATTGGGGCGAGCAGTACTTC.

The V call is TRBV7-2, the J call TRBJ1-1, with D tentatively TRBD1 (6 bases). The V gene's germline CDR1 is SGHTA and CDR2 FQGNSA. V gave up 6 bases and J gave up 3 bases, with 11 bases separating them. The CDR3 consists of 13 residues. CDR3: CASSTTGYTEAFF. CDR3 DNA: TGTGCCAGCAGTACAACAGGGTACACTGAAGCTTTCTTT.

The CDR3 sequence: CSAPGTSGISVYEQYF. The CDR3 bases are TGCAGTGCTCCCGGGACTAGCGGGATTTCGGTTTACGAGCAGTACTTC. This sequence joins TRBV20-1 and TRBJ2-7, with 13 bases fitting TRBD2. After removal of 5 bases from V and 4 bases from J, the junction contained 11 bases not matched to a gene. This CDR3 spans 16 amino acids. Germline values: CDR1 DFQATT, CDR2 SNEGSKA (reference sequence).

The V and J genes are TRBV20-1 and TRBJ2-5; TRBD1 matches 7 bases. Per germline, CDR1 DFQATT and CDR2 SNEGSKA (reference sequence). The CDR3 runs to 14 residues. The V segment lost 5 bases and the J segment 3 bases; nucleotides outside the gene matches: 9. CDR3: CSAEAGTVKETQYF. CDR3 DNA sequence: TGCAGTGCTGAGGCCGGGACAGTAAAAGAGACCCAGTACTTC.

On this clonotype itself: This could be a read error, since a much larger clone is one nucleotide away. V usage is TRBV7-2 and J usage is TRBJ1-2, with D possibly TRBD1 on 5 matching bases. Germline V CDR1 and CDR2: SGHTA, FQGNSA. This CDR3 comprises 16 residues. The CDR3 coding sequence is TGCGCCAGCAGCCAAAGGACACGAAAGGGACTGGATGGCTACACCTTC. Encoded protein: CASSQRTRKGLDGYTF.

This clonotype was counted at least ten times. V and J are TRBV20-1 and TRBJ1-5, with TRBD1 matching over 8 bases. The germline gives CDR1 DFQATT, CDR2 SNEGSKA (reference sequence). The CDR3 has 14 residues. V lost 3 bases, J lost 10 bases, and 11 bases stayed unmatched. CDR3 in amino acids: CSARGGTGGVPQHF. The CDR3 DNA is TGCAGTGCTAGGGGGGGCACAGGGGGGGTACCCCAGCATTTT.

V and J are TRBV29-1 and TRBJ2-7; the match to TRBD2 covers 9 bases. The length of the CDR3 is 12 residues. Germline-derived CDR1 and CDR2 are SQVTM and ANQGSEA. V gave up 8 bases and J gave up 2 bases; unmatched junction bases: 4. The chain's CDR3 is CSPTSGPYEQYF. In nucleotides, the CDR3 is TGCAGCCCGACTAGCGGACCCTACGAGCAGTACTTC.

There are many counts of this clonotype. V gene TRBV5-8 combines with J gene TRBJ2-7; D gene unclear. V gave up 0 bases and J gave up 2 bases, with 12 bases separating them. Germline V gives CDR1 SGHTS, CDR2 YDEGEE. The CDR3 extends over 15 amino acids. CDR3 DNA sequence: TGTGCCAGCAGCTTGGCAGGCCACTCAACCTACGAGCAGTACTTC. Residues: CASSLAGHSTYEQYF.

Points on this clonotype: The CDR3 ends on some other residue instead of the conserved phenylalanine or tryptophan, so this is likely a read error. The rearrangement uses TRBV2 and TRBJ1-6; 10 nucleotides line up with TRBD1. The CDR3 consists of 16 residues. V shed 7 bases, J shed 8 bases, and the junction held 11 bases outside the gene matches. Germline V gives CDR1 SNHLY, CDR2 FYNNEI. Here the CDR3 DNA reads TGTGCCAGCAAGCGACAGGGGGCAATCGGTTATTCACCCCTCCACTCT. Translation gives CASKRQGAIGYSPLHS.

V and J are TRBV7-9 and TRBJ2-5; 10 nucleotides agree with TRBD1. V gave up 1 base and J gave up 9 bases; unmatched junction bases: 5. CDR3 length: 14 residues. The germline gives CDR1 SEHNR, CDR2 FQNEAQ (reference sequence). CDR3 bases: TGTGCCAGCAGCTTAGGGGACAGGGGCGAGTCCCAGTACTTC. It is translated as CASSLGDRGESQYF.